What follows describes a single TCR beta chain. V shed 6 bases, J shed 3 bases, and the junction held 4 bases outside the gene matches. Per the germline V gene, CDR1 is MNHNS and CDR2 is SASEGT. The CDR3 has 13 amino acids. The entry originates in a study of Graves' ophthalmopathy and Graves' hyperthyroidism. Study background: Researchers obtained peripheral blood at initial diagnosis, before any treatment had begun.

Uncontrolled infections, pregnancy, lactation or other autoimmune diseases led to patient exclusion. Out of 7.5 to 10 ml of fresh peripheral blood, PBMCs were obtained. The sequenced template was RNA, covering the TCR beta CDR3 region. After a first-round RT-PCR with HTBI primers, a second-round multiplex PCR was run. A single record per CDR3 protein comes from TCRdb applying MiXCR to the multiplex PCR reads. Found here are 650,000 to 900,000 distinct CDR3 sequences, roughly 40% of them singletons; the top ten hold roughly 45%. The sample taken for sequencing was peripheral blood. This chain uses TRBV6-1 with TRBJ2-5, with 7 bases that match TRBD1. The receptor's source is an adult man with Graves' ophthalmopathy. This CDR3 reads CASRQGMKETQYF. The CDR3 coding sequence is TGTGCCAGCAGACAGGGGATGAAAGAGACCCAGTACTTC.